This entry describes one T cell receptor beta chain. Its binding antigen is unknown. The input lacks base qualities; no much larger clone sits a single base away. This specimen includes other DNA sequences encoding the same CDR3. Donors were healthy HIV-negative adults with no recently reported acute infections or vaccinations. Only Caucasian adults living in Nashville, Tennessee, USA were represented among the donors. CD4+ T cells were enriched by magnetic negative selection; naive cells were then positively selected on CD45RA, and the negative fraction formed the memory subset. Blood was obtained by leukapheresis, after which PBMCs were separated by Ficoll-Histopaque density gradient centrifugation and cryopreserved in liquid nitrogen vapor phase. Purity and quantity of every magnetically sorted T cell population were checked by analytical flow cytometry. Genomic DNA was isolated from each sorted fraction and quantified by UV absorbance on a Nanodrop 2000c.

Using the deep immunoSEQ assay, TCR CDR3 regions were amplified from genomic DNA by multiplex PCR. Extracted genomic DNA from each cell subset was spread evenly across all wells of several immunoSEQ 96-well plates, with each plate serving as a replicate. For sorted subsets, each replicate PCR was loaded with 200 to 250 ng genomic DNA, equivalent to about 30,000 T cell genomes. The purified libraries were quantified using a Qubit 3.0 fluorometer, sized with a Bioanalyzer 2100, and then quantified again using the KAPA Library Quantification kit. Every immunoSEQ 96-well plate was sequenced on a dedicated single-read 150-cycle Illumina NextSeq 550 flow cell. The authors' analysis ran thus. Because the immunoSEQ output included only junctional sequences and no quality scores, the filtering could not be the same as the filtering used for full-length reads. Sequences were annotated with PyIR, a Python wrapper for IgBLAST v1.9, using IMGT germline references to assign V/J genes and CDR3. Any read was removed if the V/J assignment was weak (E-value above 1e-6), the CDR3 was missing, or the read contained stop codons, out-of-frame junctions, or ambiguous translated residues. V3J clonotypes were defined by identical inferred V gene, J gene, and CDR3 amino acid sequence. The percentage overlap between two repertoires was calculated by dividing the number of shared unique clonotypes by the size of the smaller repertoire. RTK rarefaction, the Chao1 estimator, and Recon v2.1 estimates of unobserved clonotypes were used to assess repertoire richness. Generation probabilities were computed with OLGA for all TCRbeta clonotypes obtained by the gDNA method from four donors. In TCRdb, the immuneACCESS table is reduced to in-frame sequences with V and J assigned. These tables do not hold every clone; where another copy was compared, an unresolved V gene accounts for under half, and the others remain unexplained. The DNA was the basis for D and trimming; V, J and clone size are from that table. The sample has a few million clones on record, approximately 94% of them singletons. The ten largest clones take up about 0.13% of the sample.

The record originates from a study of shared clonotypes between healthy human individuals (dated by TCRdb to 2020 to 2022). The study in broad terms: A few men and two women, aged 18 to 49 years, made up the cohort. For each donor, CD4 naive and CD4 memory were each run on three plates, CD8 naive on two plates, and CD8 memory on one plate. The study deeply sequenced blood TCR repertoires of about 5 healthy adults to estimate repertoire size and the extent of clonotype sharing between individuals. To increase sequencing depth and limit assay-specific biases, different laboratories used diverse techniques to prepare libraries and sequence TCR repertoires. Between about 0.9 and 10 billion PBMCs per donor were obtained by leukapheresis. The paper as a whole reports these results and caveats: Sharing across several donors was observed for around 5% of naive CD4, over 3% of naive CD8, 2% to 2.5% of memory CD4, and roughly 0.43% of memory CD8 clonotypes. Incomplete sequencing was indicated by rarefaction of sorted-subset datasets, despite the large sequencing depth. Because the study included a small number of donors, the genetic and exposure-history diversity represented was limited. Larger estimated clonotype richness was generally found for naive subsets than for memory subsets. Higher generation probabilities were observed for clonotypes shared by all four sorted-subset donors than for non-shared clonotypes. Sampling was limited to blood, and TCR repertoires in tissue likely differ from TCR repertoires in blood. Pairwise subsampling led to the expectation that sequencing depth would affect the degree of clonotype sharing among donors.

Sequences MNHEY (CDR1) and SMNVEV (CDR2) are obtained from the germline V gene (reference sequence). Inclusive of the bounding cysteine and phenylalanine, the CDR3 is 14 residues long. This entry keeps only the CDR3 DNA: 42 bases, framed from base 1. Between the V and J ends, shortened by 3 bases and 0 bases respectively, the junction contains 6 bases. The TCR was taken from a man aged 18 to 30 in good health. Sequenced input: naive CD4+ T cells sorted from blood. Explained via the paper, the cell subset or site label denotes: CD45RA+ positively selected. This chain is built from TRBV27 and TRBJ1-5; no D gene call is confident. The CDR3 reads CASSFGDSNQPQHF. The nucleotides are TGTGCCAGCAGTTTTGGGGATAGCAATCAGCCCCAGCATTTT.